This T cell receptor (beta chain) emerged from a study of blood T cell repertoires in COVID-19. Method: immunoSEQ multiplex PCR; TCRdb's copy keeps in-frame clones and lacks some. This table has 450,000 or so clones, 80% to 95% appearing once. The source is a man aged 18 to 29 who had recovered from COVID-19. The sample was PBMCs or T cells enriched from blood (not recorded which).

In DNA form, the CDR3 reads TGTGCCAGCTCACTGGACAGGGTTTGGACCGGGGAGCTGTTTTTT. The encoded protein is CASSLDRVWTGELFF. This chain uses TRBV18 with TRBJ2-2; 8 nucleotides align to TRBD1. CDR1 is KGHSH and CDR2 is LQKENI in the germline V gene. The CDR3 totals 15 residues. With V trimmed by 4 bases and J by 5 bases, 6 bases remained unmatched.